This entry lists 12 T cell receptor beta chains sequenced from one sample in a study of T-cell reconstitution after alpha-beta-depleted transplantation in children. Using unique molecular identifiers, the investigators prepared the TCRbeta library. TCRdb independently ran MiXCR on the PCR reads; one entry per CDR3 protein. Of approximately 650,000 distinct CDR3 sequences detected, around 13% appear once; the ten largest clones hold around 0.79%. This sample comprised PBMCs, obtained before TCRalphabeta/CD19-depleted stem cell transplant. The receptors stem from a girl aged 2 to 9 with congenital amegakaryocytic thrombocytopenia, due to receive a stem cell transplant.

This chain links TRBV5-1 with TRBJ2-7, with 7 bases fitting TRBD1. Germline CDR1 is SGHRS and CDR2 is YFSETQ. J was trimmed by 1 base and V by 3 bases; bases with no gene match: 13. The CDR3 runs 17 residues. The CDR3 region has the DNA TGCGCCAGCAGCTCGCCCAGAGTCAGGGGGAATTCCTACGAGCAGTACTTC. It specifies CASSSPRVRGNSYEQYF.

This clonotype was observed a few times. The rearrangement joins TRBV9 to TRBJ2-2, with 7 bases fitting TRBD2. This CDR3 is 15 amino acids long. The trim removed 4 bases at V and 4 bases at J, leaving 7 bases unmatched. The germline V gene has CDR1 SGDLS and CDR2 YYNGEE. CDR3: CASSPGTMITGELFF. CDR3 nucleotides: TGTGCCAGCAGCCCGGGGACTATGATCACCGGGGAGCTGTTTTTT.

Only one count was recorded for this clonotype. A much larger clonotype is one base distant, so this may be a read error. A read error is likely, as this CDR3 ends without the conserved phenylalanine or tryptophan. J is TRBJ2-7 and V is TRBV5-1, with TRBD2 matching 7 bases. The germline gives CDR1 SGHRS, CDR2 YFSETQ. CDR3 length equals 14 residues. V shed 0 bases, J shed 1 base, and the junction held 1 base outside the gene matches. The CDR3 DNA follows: TGCGCCAGCAGCTTGGGGGACTATTCCTACGAGCAGTACATC. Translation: CASSLGDYSYEQYI.

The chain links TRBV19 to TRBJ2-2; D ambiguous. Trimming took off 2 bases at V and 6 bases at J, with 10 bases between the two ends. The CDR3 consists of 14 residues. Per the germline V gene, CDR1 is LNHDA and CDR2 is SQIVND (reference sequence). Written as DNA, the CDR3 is TGTGCCAGTAGTATATATGACTTCCCCGGGGAGCTGTTTTTT. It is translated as CASSIYDFPGELFF. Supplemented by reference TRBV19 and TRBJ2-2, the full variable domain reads DGGITQSPKYLFRKEGQNVTLSCEQNLNHDAMYWYRQDPGQGLRLIYYSQIVNDFQKGDIAEGYSVSREKKESFPLTVTSAQKNPTAFYLCASSIYDFPGELFFGEGSRLTVL.

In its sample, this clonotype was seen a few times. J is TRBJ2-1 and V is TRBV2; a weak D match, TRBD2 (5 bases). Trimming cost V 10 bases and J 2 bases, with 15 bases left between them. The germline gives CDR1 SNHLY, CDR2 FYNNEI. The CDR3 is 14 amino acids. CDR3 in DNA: TGTGCCACCCGGACTTTTTCTACCTACAATGAGCAGTTCTTC. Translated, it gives CATRTFSTYNEQFF.

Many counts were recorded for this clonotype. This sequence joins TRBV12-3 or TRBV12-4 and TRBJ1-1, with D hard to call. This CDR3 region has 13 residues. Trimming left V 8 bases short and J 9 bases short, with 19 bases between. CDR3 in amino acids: CASLTHSVSKAFF. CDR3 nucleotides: TGTGCCAGCTTAACCCATTCAGTCAGTAAAGCTTTCTTT.

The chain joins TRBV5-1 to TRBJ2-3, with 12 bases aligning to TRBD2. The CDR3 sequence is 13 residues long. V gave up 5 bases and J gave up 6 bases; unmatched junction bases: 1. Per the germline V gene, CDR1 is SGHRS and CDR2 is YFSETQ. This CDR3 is CASRTSGSDTQYF. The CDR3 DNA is TGCGCCAGCAGGACTAGCGGGAGTGATACGCAGTATTTT.

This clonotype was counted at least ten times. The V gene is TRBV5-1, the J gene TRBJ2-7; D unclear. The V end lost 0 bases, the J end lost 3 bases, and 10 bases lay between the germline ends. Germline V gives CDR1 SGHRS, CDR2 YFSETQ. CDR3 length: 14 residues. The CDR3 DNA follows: TGCGCCAGCAGCTTGGGGGCTGCTGTCTACGAGCAGTACTTC. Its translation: CASSLGAAVYEQYF.

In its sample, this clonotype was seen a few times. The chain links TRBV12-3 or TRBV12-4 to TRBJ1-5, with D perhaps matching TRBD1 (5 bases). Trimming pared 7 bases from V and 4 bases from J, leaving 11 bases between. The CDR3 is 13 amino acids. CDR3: CASTTDRNQPQHF. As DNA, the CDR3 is TGTGCCAGCACCACCGACAGAAATCAGCCCCAGCATTTT.

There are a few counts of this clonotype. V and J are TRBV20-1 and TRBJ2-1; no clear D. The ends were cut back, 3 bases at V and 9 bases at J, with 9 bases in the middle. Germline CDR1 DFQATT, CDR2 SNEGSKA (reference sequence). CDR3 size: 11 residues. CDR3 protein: CSARQSPEQFF. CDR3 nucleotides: TGCAGTGCTAGGCAGTCACCTGAGCAGTTCTTC.

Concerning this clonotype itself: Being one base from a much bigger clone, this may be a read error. The CDR3 spells CASSEYGRVLALDVQFF. In DNA, the CDR3 is TGCGCCAGCAGTGAATACGGGAGGGTATTAGCGCTCGATGTGCAGTTCTTC. The chain has TRBV10-2 and TRBJ2-1; TRBD2 agrees at 8 bases. The CDR3 sequence is 17 residues long. Trimming cost V 3 bases and J 12 bases; bases outside gene matches: 19. Germline V gene sequence: CDR1 WSHSY, CDR2 SAAADI.

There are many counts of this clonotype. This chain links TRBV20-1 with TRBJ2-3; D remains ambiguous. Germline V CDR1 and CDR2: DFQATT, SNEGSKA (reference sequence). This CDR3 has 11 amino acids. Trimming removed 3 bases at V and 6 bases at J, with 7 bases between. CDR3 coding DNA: TGCAGTGCTAGGAGGAAGGATACGCAGTATTTT. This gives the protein CSARRKDTQYF.